Listed below are T cell receptor beta chains from one sample, sequenced in a study of CD8 T cells in ankylosing spondylitis. TCRdb used MiXCR to reprocess the 5' RACE reads, holding one entry per CDR3 protein. The sample includes some 30,000 distinct CDR3 sequences, 12% to 15% seen only once; the top ten take 36%. The sequencing sample was made of blood. The receptor set was obtained from a male donor with ankylosing spondylitis or in good health (not recorded which). The CDR3 runs from the conserved cysteine through the conserved F or W. D genes are given only for firm matches. The listing skips clone size in some rows; elsewhere it reads once, few, many or a size class.

abundance,j_gene,v_gene,d_gene,CDR3nt,CDR3aa
few,TRBJ2-2,TRBV6-2/TRBV6-3,-,TGTGCCAGCAGCCCCAGCGGGACAGCCAACACCGGGGAGCTGTTTTTT,CASSPSGTANTGELFF
few,TRBJ2-5,TRBV5-1,-,TGCGCCAGCAGCTTGTTAGTTCAAGAGACCCAGTACTTC,CASSLLVQETQYF
few,TRBJ2-7,TRBV7-3,TRBD2,TGTGCCAGCAGCTTAATAGGTTCCAGCGGGAAGAACGAGCAGTACTTC,CASSLIGSSGKNEQYF
many,TRBJ2-2,TRBV7-8,TRBD1,TGTGCCAGCAGCCCTAGGGACAGGGGGCGCATCACCGGGGAGCTGTTTTTT,CASSPRDRGRITGELFF
few,TRBJ1-5,TRBV6-5,-,TGTGCCAGCAGTCGGACCGCATATAGCAATCAGCCCCAGCATTTT,CASSRTAYSNQPQHF
few,TRBJ2-3,TRBV7-8,TRBD1,TGTGCCAGCAGCTTGGGACAGGGTATCACAGATACGCAGTATTTT,CASSLGQGITDTQYF
few,TRBJ1-4,TRBV12-3/TRBV12-4,-,TGTGCCAGCAGTTTGCCCCCGGGAGAAAAACTGTTTTTT,CASSLPPGEKLFF
-,TRBJ2-4,TRBV4-3,-,TGCGCCAGCAGCCAAGCAGGAGGGATGGGGAACATTCAGTACTTC,CASSQAGGMGNIQYF
-,TRBJ2-2,TRBV4-3,-,TGCGCGAGCAGCCAATCATATAGGGCGAACACCGGGGAGCTGTTTTTT,CASSQSYRANTGELFF
few,TRBJ2-3,TRBV12-3/TRBV12-4,TRBD2,TGTGCCAGCAGTTTCGGATTGACTAGCGGGAGGGCCAGGGCAGATACGCAGTATTTT,CASSFGLTSGRARADTQYF
-,TRBJ2-2,TRBV7-2,TRBD1,TGTGCCAGCAGCATGACAGGGCCCGGGGAGCTGTTTTTT,CASSMTGPGELFF
few,TRBJ2-7,TRBV6-2/TRBV6-3,-,TGTGCCAGCAGTTACATTCCGGGCTGGGACGAGCAGTACTTC,CASSYIPGWDEQYF
few,TRBJ2-1,TRBV7-3,TRBD1,TGTGCCAGCAGTTTACCGGGACAGGAAGCTGAGCAGTTCTTC,CASSLPGQEAEQFF
-,TRBJ2-7,TRBV2,-,TGTGCCAGCAGGGAGGGACCCCCCTACGAGCAGTACTTC,CASREGPPYEQYF
few,TRBJ2-5,TRBV7-9,-,TGTGCCAGCAGCTTATATGGGGTAGAAGAGACCCAGTACTTC,CASSLYGVEETQYF
-,TRBJ2-3,TRBV5-6,-,TGTGCCAGCAGCTCTTCTAGTATAGCGCAGTATTTT,CASSSSSIAQYF
-,TRBJ1-1,TRBV11-2,-,TGTGCCAGCAGCTTTGGGGATGCAACTGAAGCTTTCTTT,CASSFGDATEAFF
-,TRBJ2-2,TRBV7-9,-,TGTGCCAGCAGCTTAGCGCTCGGCGGGGAGCTGTTTTTT,CASSLALGGELFF
-,TRBJ2-5,TRBV21-1,-,TGTGCCAGCAGCCCGACGGGGGGCCAAGAGACCCAGTACTTC,CASSPTGGQETQYF
few,TRBJ2-3,TRBV28,TRBD2,TGTGCCAGCAGTATCGGACTAGCGGGATTGAAAGATACGCAGTATTTT,CASSIGLAGLKDTQYF
medium-sized,TRBJ1-5,TRBV20-1,-,TGCAGTGGTAGCAGTTATAGCAATCAGCCCCAGCATTTT,CSGSSYSNQPQHF
-,TRBJ2-7,TRBV5-1,TRBD2,TGCGCCAGCAGCACCGGGACTAGCGGCTCCTACGAGCAGTACTTC,CASSTGTSGSYEQYF
-,TRBJ2-2,TRBV10-3,-,TGTGCCATCAGGGAGTCGGACACCGGGGAGCTGTTTTTT,CAIRESDTGELFF
-,TRBJ2-1,TRBV5-1,TRBD2,TGCGCCAGCAGCCCCGGGACTAGCGGGGGGATCTACAATGAGCAGTTCTTC,CASSPGTSGGIYNEQFF
many,TRBJ2-2,TRBV13,-,TGTGCCAGCAGCTTGGGTTTTAACACCGGGGAGCTGTTTTTT,CASSLGFNTGELFF
-,TRBJ2-5,TRBV3-1,TRBD1,TGTGCCAGCAGCCAGGGGACAGGGCGCCAAGAGACCCAGTACTTC,CASSQGTGRQETQYF
few,TRBJ2-5,TRBV29-1,TRBD2,TGCAGCGCCGCCTTACTAGCGGGAGTTGAGACCCAGTACTTC,CSAALLAGVETQYF
many,TRBJ2-1,TRBV20-1,TRBD1,TGCAGTGCCCTGGACAGGGTCTTCGTAAATGAGCAGTTCTTC,CSALDRVFVNEQFF
few,TRBJ2-3,TRBV5-1,-,TGCGCCAGCAGCTTGGACCCAGGGACAGATACGCAGTATTTT,CASSLDPGTDTQYF
-,TRBJ2-2,TRBV6-5,TRBD1,TGTGCGGCAGGGGGAAACACCGGGGAGCTGTTTTTT,CAAGGNTGELFF
few,TRBJ2-2,TRBV7-2,TRBD1,TGTGCCAGCAGCTTGGGGACAGCAAACACCGGGGAGCTGTTTTTT,CASSLGTANTGELFF
few,TRBJ2-3,TRBV9,-,TGTGCCAGCAGCGTAGCGGGGTCTAGCACAGATACGCAGTATTTT,CASSVAGSSTDTQYF
few,TRBJ2-2,TRBV29-1,-,TGCAGCGTTGCCGGGAGAAACACCGGGGAGCTGTTTTTT,CSVAGRNTGELFF
few,TRBJ2-3,TRBV2,TRBD1,TGTGCCAGCAGGGATCGACAGGGGAGCACAGATACGCAGTATTTT,CASRDRQGSTDTQYF
few,TRBJ2-2,TRBV20-1,-,TGCAGTGCTACCCCAACCGCGGAGGTCGGGGAGCTGTTTTTT,CSATPTAEVGELFF
-,TRBJ1-1,TRBV24-1,TRBD1,TGTGCCACCAGGGGACAGGGGGTGGGCACTGAAGCTTTCTTT,CATRGQGVGTEAFF
few,TRBJ2-2,TRBV10-2,-,TGCGCCAGCTTGGGGACCCTAAGGGCCGGGGAGCTGTTTTTT,CASLGTLRAGELFF
-,TRBJ1-5,TRBV3-1,-,TGTGCCAGCAGCCAGTCAATTCCTGGGAACAATCAGCCCCAGCATTTT,CASSQSIPGNNQPQHF
-,TRBJ2-2,TRBV7-7,-,TGTGCCAGCAGCCCCACGAACACCGGGGAGCTGTTTTTT,CASSPTNTGELFF
few,TRBJ1-4,TRBV20-1,-,TGCAGTGCTAGAGATGGGGCAGCCCCCGTTGAAAAACTGTTTTTT,CSARDGAAPVEKLFF
few,TRBJ2-2,TRBV13,-,TGTGCCAGCAGCCCCGGGACATATTACACCGGGGAGCTGTTTTTT,CASSPGTYYTGELFF
-,TRBJ1-4,TRBV2,-,TGTGCCAGCAGCCCAGAGGCAGCCGCAACTAATGAAAAACTGTTTTTT,CASSPEAAATNEKLFF
-,TRBJ2-1,TRBV5-1,-,TGCGCCAGCAGCTTGGAGGGTCGGAGAAACAATGAGCAGTTCTTC,CASSLEGRRNNEQFF
many,TRBJ2-7,TRBV4-1,TRBD2,TGCGCCAGCAGCCAAGACAGGACTAGCGGCTACGAGCAGTACTTC,CASSQDRTSGYEQYF
-,TRBJ2-5,TRBV4-2,-,TGTGCCAGCAGCCAAGAACTAGCCGTCAAAGAGACCCAGTACTTC,CASSQELAVKETQYF
few,TRBJ2-2,TRBV20-1,TRBD1,TGCAGTGCTAGCCCCCTGGACAGGGAGACCGGGGAGCTGTTTTTT,CSASPLDRETGELFF
-,TRBJ2-3,TRBV15,-,TGTGCCACCAGCAGGACTAGGGTGGCAGATACGCAGTATTTT,CATSRTRVADTQYF
few,TRBJ2-7,TRBV7-2,-,TGTGCCAGCAGCTTAGAAGTCTACGAGCAGTACTTC,CASSLEVYEQYF
few,TRBJ2-1,TRBV7-2,TRBD2,TGTGCCAGCAGCCCAAGGGGCGGGGGGGCCGAGAATGAGCAGTTCTTC,CASSPRGGGAENEQFF
few,TRBJ2-2,TRBV12-3/TRBV12-4,-,TGTGCCAGCACCCCGGACTTCCCCACCGGGGAGCTGTTTTTT,CASTPDFPTGELFF
few,TRBJ2-3,TRBV20-1,-,TGCAGTGCTAGTCTAGCAGCTACAGATACGCAGTATTTT,CSASLAATDTQYF
few,TRBJ1-4,TRBV6-1,-,TGTGCCAGCAGAGATACAGGGTGGGGACTAGTTGAAAAACTGTTTTTT,CASRDTGWGLVEKLFF
-,TRBJ1-1,TRBV12-3/TRBV12-4,-,TGTGCCAGCAGTAGGGGGTTCCTCCGGAACACTGAAGCTTTCTTT,CASSRGFLRNTEAFF
few,TRBJ1-3,TRBV28,-,TGTGCCAGCAGTAATCAAGGAAACACCATATATTTT,CASSNQGNTIYF